This paragraph reports one T cell receptor beta chain. Its antigen is unidentified. This sample is drawn from a study of T-cell memory formation after mild COVID-19. Study as a whole: Each donor largely had its own TCR clusters.

Each CDR3 protein gets one entry after TCRdb re-called the 5' RACE reads with MiXCR. The top ten hold around 30% of the sample, which has roughly 100,000 distinct CDR3 sequences, about an eighth seen once. Notes on the study in general: Researchers report contracting CD4+ clones mostly in CM and EM, with CD8+ clones in EMRA. Later expanders leaned toward CD4+, whereas clones contracting from day 15 to 85 were balanced CD4/CD8. Pre-infection memory contained some responding clones, which suggested that cross-reactive memory had joined.

The CDR3 loop spans 19 amino acids. Germline values: CDR1 LGHNA, CDR2 YSLEER. J lost 7 bases, V lost 0 bases, and 15 bases had no gene match. This chain links TRBV4-3 with TRBJ2-1, with TRBD2 identical over 10 bases. The sequenced sample was PBMCs or a T cell subset sorted from them (not recorded which). The TCR originated in an adult woman who had mild COVID-19 (a few samples of this study predate the infection). Cell type and time point are not known. The CDR3 spells CASSQELRLAGVLGNEQFF. In nucleotides, the CDR3 is TGCGCCAGCAGCCAAGAGCTTAGGCTAGCGGGGGTTCTGGGTAATGAGCAGTTCTTC.